The 32 T cell receptor beta chains presented below share a single source sample, sequenced in a study of beta chain features in type 1 diabetes. Expressed TCRB transcripts were sequenced because the entire RNA isolate underwent reverse transcription. Generated by immunoSEQ multiplex PCR, the TCRdb table keeps only in-frame clones and is missing some. The data hold some 200,000 clones, with roughly 10% observed a single time. Material: central memory CD4+ T cells from blood. These TCRs come from a man younger than 30 in good health.

This sequence joins TRBV2 and TRBJ2-5; D might be TRBD1 or TRBD2, each matching 6 bases. The CDR3 length is 12 residues. The ends were cut back, 10 bases at V and 3 bases at J, with 12 bases in the middle. Germline values: CDR1 SNHLY, CDR2 FYNNEI. CDR3 in DNA: TGTGCCACCGGAGGGACAAAAGAGACCCAGTACTTC. It specifies CATGGTKETQYF.

This clone showed up just a few times. As DNA, the CDR3 is TGTGCCTGGAGGACACAGGGGCCGGCGACCCAGTACTTC. Amino acid sequence: CAWRTQGPATQYF. This chain joins TRBV30 and TRBJ2-5; 7 bases agree with TRBD1. The CDR3 runs 13 residues. Germline CDR1 GTSNPN, CDR2 SVGIG (reference sequence). V shed 3 bases, J shed 7 bases, and the junction held 8 bases outside the gene matches.

This clone has just a few counts. The gene calls are TRBV2 and TRBJ2-1; TRBD1 matches at 8 bases. V lost 8 bases to trimming and J lost 4 bases; unmatched junction nucleotides: 4. The CDR3 runs to 13 residues. CDR1 and CDR2 from the germline V gene are SNHLY and FYNNEI. The CDR3 reads CASLRDRYNEQFF. Here the CDR3 DNA reads TGTGCCAGCCTCCGGGACAGGTACAATGAGCAGTTCTTC.

The V call is TRBV2, the J call TRBJ1-5; D gene uncertain. The CDR3 is 12 residues long. Looked up from germline, CDR1 is SNHLY and CDR2 is FYNNEI. Between the trimmed V and J ends, which lost 7 bases and 6 bases, there was a span of 10 bases. CDR3 DNA sequence: TGTGCCAGCAATAGGGTTGGTCAGCCCCAGCATTTT. It codes for CASNRVGQPQHF.

V usage is TRBV2 and J usage is TRBJ2-7; 7 positions agree with TRBD1. Germline trimming cut 8 bases from V and 5 bases from J; bases unmatched to any gene: 9. Germline CDR1 SNHLY, CDR2 FYNNEI. The CDR3 contains 13 residues. The CDR3 coding sequence is TGTGCCAGCGCCGACAGGGAAATCGACGAGCAGTACTTC. Translating gives CASADREIDEQYF.

This clone appeared a few times. This chain joins TRBV19 and TRBJ1-4, with no clear D. V lost 7 bases and J lost 5, with 17 bases in between. The CDR3 spans 15 residues. Germline CDR1 is LNHDA and CDR2 is SQIVND (reference sequence). Here the CDR3 reads CASTGEGPRNEKLFF. The CDR3 DNA reads as TGTGCCAGTACCGGCGAAGGACCCCGGAATGAAAAACTGTTTTTT.

This clone has just a few counts. V gene TRBV29-1 combines with J gene TRBJ2-3; 8 positions match TRBD2. The CDR3 covers 14 residues. The V gene's germline CDR1 is SQVTM and CDR2 ANQGSEA. After removal of 6 bases from V and 2 bases from J, the junction contained 7 bases not matched to a gene. DNA of the CDR3: TGCAGCGTCGCCTTAGCGGGGCCCACAGATACGCAGTATTTT. It encodes CSVALAGPTDTQYF.

The gene calls are TRBV23-1 and TRBJ2-7, with D possibly TRBD2 on 5 matching bases. TRBV23-1 belongs to the ORF category, with a function that is uncertain. CDR3 length: 13 residues. V gave up 2 bases and J gave up 12 bases, with 17 bases separating them. The CDR3 loop is CASSQMEWRLRYF. The CDR3 nucleotides read TGCGCCAGCAGTCAAATGGAATGGAGACTAAGGTACTTC.

In nucleotides, the CDR3 is TGTGCCAGCAGTCCCTTCCGAGCCCAGTACTTC. Protein product: CASSPFRAQYF. The chain joins TRBV6-6 to TRBJ2-5; D ambiguous. The CDR3 runs 11 residues. Germline loops: CDR1 MNHNY, CDR2 SVGAGI (reference sequence). V lost 5 bases and J lost 9, with 10 bases in between.

About this clone: Within the sample, other DNA sequences also encode this same CDR3. The CDR3 is CASSSGLAGSSDTQYF. The CDR3 bases are TGTGCCAGCAGCTCAGGACTAGCGGGTTCATCAGATACGCAGTATTTT. The chain is built from TRBV7-3 and TRBJ2-3; 11 nucleotides line up with TRBD2. J was trimmed by 4 bases and V by 4 bases; bases with no gene match: 7. Germline CDR1 SGHTA, CDR2 FQGTGA. The CDR3 length is 16 residues.

This clone was seen more than once but under ten times. V gene TRBV7-9 combines with J gene TRBJ2-3, with 12 bases aligning to TRBD2. Losses at the gene ends were 4 bases for V and 2 bases for J; bases not matched to a gene: 10. Germline V gene lookup returns CDR1 SEHNR and CDR2 FQNEAQ (reference sequence). This CDR3 spans 18 amino acids. The CDR3 region has the DNA TGTGCCAGCAGCTCCCGGGTCGCTAGCGGGAGGGACACAGATACGCAGTATTTT. Protein: CASSSRVASGRDTDTQYF.

Ten or more counts support this clone. The chain employs TRBV29-1 and TRBJ1-1; no firm D call. The CDR3 contains 13 residues. V lost 1 base and J 3 bases, leaving 9 bases between the germline ends. Germline V gene sequence: CDR1 SQVTM, CDR2 ANQGSEA. The CDR3 bases are TGCAGCGTTGAAGGACACTCGGACACTGAAGCTTTCTTT. As protein: CSVEGHSDTEAFF.

V usage is TRBV19 and J usage is TRBJ2-6; D is ambiguous. The CDR3 totals 12 residues. The germline V and J ends were trimmed by 9 bases and 0 bases, with 3 bases remaining between them. From germline, CDR1 is LNHDA and CDR2 SQIVND (reference sequence). The CDR3 bases are TGTGCCAGCCACTCTGGGGCCAACGTCCTGACTTTC. As protein: CASHSGANVLTF.

This clone has a handful of counts. This chain connects TRBV4-3 to TRBJ2-6; no definite D call. This CDR3 comprises 16 residues. Germline V gene lookup returns CDR1 LGHNA and CDR2 YSLEER. V gave up 0 bases and J gave up 2 bases, with 8 bases separating them. This CDR3 is CASSQDLGTGANVLTF. CDR3 sequence (DNA): TGCGCCAGCAGCCAAGATTTGGGTACTGGGGCCAACGTCCTGACTTTC.

With respect to this clone: The sample carries other DNA sequences with the same CDR3. This chain links TRBV30 with TRBJ2-3; D uncertain. The CDR3 extends over 12 amino acids. Germline values: CDR1 GTSNPN, CDR2 SVGIG (reference sequence). V lost 0 bases, J lost 3 bases, and 4 bases lay in between. The CDR3 is CAWSVGTDTQYF. The DNA for the CDR3 is TGTGCCTGGAGTGTAGGGACAGATACGCAGTATTTT. Full variable domain (rest looked up from reference TRBV30 and TRBJ2-3): SQTIHQWPATLVQPVGSPLSLECTVEGTSNPNLYWYRQAAGRGLQLLFYSVGIGQISSEVPQNLSASRPQDRQFILSSKKLLLSDSGFYLCAWSVGTDTQYFGPGTRLTVL.

The chain joins TRBV7-2 to TRBJ2-7, with 7 bases aligning to TRBD1. Germline V gene data show CDR1 as SGHTA and CDR2 as FQGNSA. The CDR3 sequence is 14 residues long. Germline trimming cut 5 bases from V and 5 bases from J; bases unmatched to any gene: 9. CDR3 residues: CASSLRQGPHEQYF. In DNA form, the CDR3 reads TGTGCCAGCAGCCTCCGACAGGGTCCCCACGAGCAGTACTTC. The variable domain in full, with the rest retrieved from reference TRBV7-2 and TRBJ2-7, is GAGVSQSPSNKVTEKGKDVELRCDPISGHTALYWYRQSLGQGLEFLIYFQGNSAPDKSGLPSDRFSAERTGGSVSTLTIQRTQQEDSAVYLCASSLRQGPHEQYFGPGTRLTVT.

This clone was counted between two and nine times. Written as DNA, the CDR3 is TGCAGCGCCTCACACCCTAGCCTATACGAGCAGTACTTC. Its translation is CSASHPSLYEQYF. The chain carries TRBV29-1 and TRBJ2-7; perhaps TRBD2 as D (5 bases). Germline CDR1 SQVTM, CDR2 ANQGSEA. Trimming shortened V by 7 bases and J by 4 bases, and 17 bases separated the two germline ends. CDR3 length: 13 amino acids.

At least ten counts were recorded for this clone. This chain links TRBV2 with TRBJ2-6, with D unclear. From germline, CDR1 is SNHLY and CDR2 FYNNEI. Between the trimmed V and J ends, which lost 1 base and 0 bases, there was a span of 1 base. CDR3 length equals 14 residues. The CDR3 spells CASSEDSGANVLTF. CDR3 coding DNA: TGTGCCAGCAGTGAAGACTCTGGGGCCAACGTCCTGACTTTC.

This clone was picked up many times. The J gene is TRBJ2-1, the V gene TRBV7-9, with D perhaps TRBD2 (5 bases). Germline V gene lookup returns CDR1 SEHNR and CDR2 FQNEAQ (reference sequence). This CDR3 is 15 amino acids long. With 6 bases removed from V and 3 bases from J, the gap between germline ends came to 15 bases. The chain's CDR3 is CASSPRGWHYNEQFF. In nucleotides, the CDR3 is TGTGCCAGCAGTCCACGCGGGTGGCACTACAATGAGCAGTTCTTC.

This clone was seen only a few times. This chain links TRBV28 with TRBJ1-2; D uncertain. This CDR3 comprises 13 residues. CDR1 MDHEN and CDR2 SYDVKM come from the germline V gene. V was pared by 5 bases and J by 0 bases, with 7 bases between. The CDR3 sequence is CASSLQPNYGYTF. The CDR3, as DNA: TGTGCCAGCAGTCTCCAGCCTAACTATGGCTACACCTTC.

This clone was seen a handful of times. The chain has TRBV18 and TRBJ2-1, with a weak D call TRBD2 (6 bases). The V gene lost 5 bases and the J gene lost 2 bases, with 13 bases spanning the gap. This CDR3 spans 15 amino acids. CDR1 is KGHSH, CDR2 LQKENI, per germline. In DNA form, the CDR3 reads TGTGCCAGCTCATCCCTGGGGGGAACCTACAATGAGCAGTTCTTC. This translates into CASSSLGGTYNEQFF.

This clone was counted only a few times. The V gene is TRBV2, the J gene TRBJ2-7; D may be TRBD1 (6 bases). The germline V gene encodes CDR1 SNHLY and CDR2 FYNNEI. The length of the CDR3 is 15 residues. The V gene lost 6 bases and the J gene lost 4 bases, with 19 bases spanning the gap. The CDR3 here is CASRGTSIKGYEQYF. The CDR3 DNA sequence: TGTGCCAGCAGGGGGACATCCATTAAGGGGTACGAGCAGTACTTC.

This clone was detected a few times. This chain joins TRBV11-2 and TRBJ2-7; TRBD1 might be the D (5 bases). V shed 0 bases and J shed 3 bases, with 15 bases lying between them. This CDR3 has 16 amino acids. The V gene's germline CDR1 is SGHAT and CDR2 FQNNGV. CDR3: CASSLDGSVRVYEQYF. The DNA of the CDR3 is TGTGCCAGCAGCTTAGACGGTTCGGTCAGGGTCTACGAGCAGTACTTC.

This rearrangement joins TRBV29-1 to TRBJ2-3; D might be TRBD1 (5 bases). CDR3 length: 14 amino acids. Trimming took off 4 bases at V and 2 bases at J, with 13 bases between the two ends. Germline-derived CDR1 and CDR2 are SQVTM and ANQGSEA. The CDR3 spells CSVVDRFFTDTQYF. The DNA of the CDR3 is TGCAGCGTTGTTGACAGATTTTTCACAGATACGCAGTATTTT.

This clone was found a few times. This chain connects TRBV4-1 to TRBJ1-1; D uncertain. CDR3 length equals 14 residues. Trimming shortened V by 10 bases and J by 1 base, and 16 bases separated the two germline ends. Looked up from germline, CDR1 is MGHRA and CDR2 is YSYEKL. CDR3 protein: CATRGILKNTEAFF. The CDR3 nucleotides read TGCGCCACTCGCGGGATCCTCAAGAACACTGAAGCTTTCTTT.

Only a few counts were recorded for this clone. CDR3 sequence reads: CASSPRSLSGANVLTF. The CDR3 region has the DNA TGTGCCAGTAGTCCCCGGAGCCTCTCTGGGGCCAACGTCCTGACTTTC. The chain is built from TRBV19 and TRBJ2-6; D gene uncertain. V gave up 5 bases and J gave up 0 bases, with 11 bases separating them. Per germline, CDR1 LNHDA and CDR2 SQIVND (reference sequence). This CDR3 contains 16 residues.

The V call is TRBV19, the J call TRBJ2-2, with D maybe TRBD1 (6 bases). Germline assignment: CDR1 LNHDA and CDR2 SQIVND (reference sequence). This CDR3 is built from 16 residues. Trimming left V 5 bases short and J 6 bases short, with 19 bases between. The CDR3 protein is CASSFRTATDPGELFF. CDR3 sequence (DNA): TGTGCCAGTAGTTTTAGGACAGCCACGGATCCCGGGGAGCTGTTTTTT.

This chain connects TRBV11-3 to TRBJ2-3; D not resolved. The V end was cut by 3 bases, the J end by 6 bases, with 13 bases between. Germline CDR1 SGHNT, CDR2 YENEEA. There are 14 residues in the CDR3. CDR3: CASSLNRLSDTQYF. The CDR3 nucleotides read TGTGCCAGCAGCTTGAACAGACTGTCCGATACGCAGTATTTT.

The V gene is TRBV7-2, the J gene TRBJ2-7, with 8 bases identical to TRBD2. The CDR3 length is 15 residues. V trimming: 5 bases; J trimming: 2 bases; junction bases outside the gene matches: 8. CDR1 and CDR2 (germline): SGHTA, FQGNSA. The CDR3: CASSHGLASTYEQYF. CDR3 nucleotides: TGTGCCAGCAGCCACGGACTAGCCTCAACCTACGAGCAGTACTTC.

J is TRBJ2-1 and V is TRBV25-1; TRBD2 matches 11 bases. The J segment lost 10 bases and the V segment lost 3 bases, leaving 5 bases of the junction unmatched. There are 14 residues in the CDR3. CDR1 is MGHDK and CDR2 is SYGVNS in the germline V gene. This CDR3 reads CASSEGTSGQEQFF. The CDR3 DNA follows: TGTGCCAGCAGTGAGGGGACTAGCGGCCAGGAGCAGTTCTTC.

This clone has a handful of counts. This chain connects TRBV27 to TRBJ1-2; D is perhaps TRBD1 (5 bases). Germline lookup yields CDR1 MNHEY and CDR2 SMNVEV (reference sequence). The CDR3 totals 14 residues. Trimming removed 1 base from V and 8 bases from J, with 14 bases in between. CDR3 DNA: TGTGCCAGCAGTTTATTAAGGTCAGGGAACGGCTACACCTTC. The encoded protein is CASSLLRSGNGYTF.

The chain uses TRBV15 and TRBJ2-5, with D possibly being TRBD1 (6 bases). The closer fit of TRBJ2-7 to the DNA end suggests the J call may be wrong. This CDR3 contains 15 residues. The germline V gene encodes CDR1 LNHNV and CDR2 YYDKDF (reference sequence). CDR3 nucleotides: TGTGCCACCAGCAGAGGCCGGGACATCTCCTACGAGCAGTACTTC. Its protein is CATSRGRDISYEQYF.